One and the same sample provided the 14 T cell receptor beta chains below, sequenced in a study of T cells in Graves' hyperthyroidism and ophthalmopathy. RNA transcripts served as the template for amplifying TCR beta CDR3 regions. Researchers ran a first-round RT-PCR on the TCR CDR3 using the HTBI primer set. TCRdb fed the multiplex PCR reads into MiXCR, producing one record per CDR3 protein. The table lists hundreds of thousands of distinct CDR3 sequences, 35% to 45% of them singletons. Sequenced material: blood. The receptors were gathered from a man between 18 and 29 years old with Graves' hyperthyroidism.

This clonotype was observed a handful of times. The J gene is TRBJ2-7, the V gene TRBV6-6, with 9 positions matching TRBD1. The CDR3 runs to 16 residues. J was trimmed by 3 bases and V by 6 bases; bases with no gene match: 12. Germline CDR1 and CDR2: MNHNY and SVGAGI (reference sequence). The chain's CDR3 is CASRHKGTGIYYEQYF. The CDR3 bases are TGTGCCAGCAGACACAAAGGGACAGGGATTTACTACGAGCAGTACTTC.

The CDR3 loop reads CASSLLMRASSYEQYF. The CDR3 bases are TGTGCCAGCAGCTTGCTTATGCGGGCGAGCTCCTACGAGCAGTACTTC. The rearrangement links TRBV5-6 to TRBJ2-7; possibly TRBD2 for D (5 bases). This CDR3 is built from 16 residues. The germline gives CDR1 SGHDT, CDR2 YYEEEE. Trimming cost V 1 base and J 0 bases, with 14 bases left between them.

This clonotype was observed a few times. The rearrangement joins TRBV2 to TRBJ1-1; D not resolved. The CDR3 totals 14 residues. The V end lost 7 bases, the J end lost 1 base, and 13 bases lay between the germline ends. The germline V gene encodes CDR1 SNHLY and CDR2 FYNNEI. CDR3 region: CASIRVGGNTEAFF. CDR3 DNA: TGTGCCAGCATTCGGGTTGGCGGGAACACTGAAGCTTTCTTT.

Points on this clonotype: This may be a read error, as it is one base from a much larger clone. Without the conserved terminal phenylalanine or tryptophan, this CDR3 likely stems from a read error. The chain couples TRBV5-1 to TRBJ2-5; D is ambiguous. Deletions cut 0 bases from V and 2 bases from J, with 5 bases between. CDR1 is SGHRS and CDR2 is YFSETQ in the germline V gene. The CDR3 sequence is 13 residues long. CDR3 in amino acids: CASSLEQQETQYS. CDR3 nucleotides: TGCGCCAGCAGCTTGGAACAGCAAGAGACCCAGTACTCC.

CDR3 region: CASSLAGYYGYTF. In DNA form, the CDR3 reads TGTGCCAGCAGCTTGGCCGGATACTATGGCTACACCTTC. The rearrangement joins TRBV5-5 to TRBJ1-2; D is unresolved. This CDR3 comprises 13 residues. V was pared by 0 bases and J by 3 bases, with 6 bases between. CDR1 SGHKS and CDR2 YYEKEE come from the germline V gene (reference sequence).

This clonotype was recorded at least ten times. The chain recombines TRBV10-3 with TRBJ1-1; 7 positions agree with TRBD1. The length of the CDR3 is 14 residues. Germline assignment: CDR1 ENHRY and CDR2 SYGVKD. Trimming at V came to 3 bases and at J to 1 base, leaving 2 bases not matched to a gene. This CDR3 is CAISDAGGNTEAFF. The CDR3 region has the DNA TGTGCCATCAGTGACGCAGGGGGGAACACTGAAGCTTTCTTT.

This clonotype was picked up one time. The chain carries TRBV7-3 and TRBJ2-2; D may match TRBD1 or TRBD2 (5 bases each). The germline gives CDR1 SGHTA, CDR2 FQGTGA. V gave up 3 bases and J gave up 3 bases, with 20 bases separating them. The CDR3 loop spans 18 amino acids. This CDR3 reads CASSLTSGVGVHTGELFF. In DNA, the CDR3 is TGTGCCAGCAGCTTGACCTCTGGAGTGGGGGTGCACACCGGGGAGCTGTTTTTT.

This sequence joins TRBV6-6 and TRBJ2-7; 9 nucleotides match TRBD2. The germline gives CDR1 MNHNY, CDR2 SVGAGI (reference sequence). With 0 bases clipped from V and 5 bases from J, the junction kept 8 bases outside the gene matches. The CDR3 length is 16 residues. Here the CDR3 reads CASSYSSGLAGNEQYF. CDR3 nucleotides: TGTGCCAGCAGTTACTCGAGTGGGCTAGCGGGGAACGAGCAGTACTTC.

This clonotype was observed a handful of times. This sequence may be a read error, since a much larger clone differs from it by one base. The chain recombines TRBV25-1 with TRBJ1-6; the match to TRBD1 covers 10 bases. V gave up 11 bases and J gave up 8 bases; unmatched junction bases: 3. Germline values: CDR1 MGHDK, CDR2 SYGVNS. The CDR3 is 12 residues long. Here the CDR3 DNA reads TGTGCCGACAGGGGGCTCGATTCACCCCTCCACTTT. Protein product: CADRGLDSPLHF.

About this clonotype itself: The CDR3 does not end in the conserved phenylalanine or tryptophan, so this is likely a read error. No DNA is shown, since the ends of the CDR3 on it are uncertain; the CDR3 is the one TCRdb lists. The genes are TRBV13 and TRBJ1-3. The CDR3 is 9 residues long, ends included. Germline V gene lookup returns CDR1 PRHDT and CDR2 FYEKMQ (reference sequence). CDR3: CASSLGLDR.

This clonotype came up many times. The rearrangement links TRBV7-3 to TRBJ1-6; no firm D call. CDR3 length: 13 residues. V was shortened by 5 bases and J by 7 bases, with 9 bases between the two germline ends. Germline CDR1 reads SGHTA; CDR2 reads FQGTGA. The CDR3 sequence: CASSPGRNSPLHF. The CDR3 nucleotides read TGTGCCAGCAGCCCAGGACGGAATTCACCCCTCCACTTT.

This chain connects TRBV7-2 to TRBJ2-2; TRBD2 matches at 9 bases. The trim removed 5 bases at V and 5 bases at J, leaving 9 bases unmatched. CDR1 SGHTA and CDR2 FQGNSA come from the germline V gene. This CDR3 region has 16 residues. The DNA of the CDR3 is TGTGCCAGCAGCGTATTTGCGGGGGGGGCTACCGGGGAGCTGTTTTTT. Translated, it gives CASSVFAGGATGELFF.

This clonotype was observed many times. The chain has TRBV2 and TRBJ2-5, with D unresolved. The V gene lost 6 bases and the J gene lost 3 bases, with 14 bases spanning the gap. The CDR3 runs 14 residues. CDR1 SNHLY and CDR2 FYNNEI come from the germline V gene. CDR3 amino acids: CASRPTVGKETQYF. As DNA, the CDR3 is TGTGCCAGCAGGCCTACCGTGGGGAAAGAGACCCAGTACTTC. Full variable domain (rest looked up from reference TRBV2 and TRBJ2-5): EPEVTQTPSHQVTQMGQEVILRCVPISNHLYFYWYRQILGQKVEFLVSFYNNEISEKSEIFDDQFSVERPDGSNFTLKIRSTKLEDSAMYFCASRPTVGKETQYFGPGTRLLVL.

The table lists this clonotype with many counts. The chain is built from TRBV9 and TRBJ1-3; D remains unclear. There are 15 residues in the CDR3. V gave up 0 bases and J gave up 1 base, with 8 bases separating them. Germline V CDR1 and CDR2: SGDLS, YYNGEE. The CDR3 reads CASSVGPRSGNTIYF. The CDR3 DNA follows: TGTGCCAGCAGCGTAGGCCCAAGATCTGGAAACACCATATATTTT.